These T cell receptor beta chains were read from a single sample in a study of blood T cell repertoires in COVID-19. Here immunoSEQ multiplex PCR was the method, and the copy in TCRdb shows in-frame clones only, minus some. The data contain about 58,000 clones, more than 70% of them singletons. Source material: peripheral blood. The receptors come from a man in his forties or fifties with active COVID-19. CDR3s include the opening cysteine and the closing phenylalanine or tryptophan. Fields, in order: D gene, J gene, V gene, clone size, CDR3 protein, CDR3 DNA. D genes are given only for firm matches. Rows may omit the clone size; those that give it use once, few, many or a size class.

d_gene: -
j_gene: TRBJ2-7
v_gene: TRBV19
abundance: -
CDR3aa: CASSIGNSVSYEQYF
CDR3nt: TGTGCCAGTAGTATTGGAAATAGCGTCTCCTACGAGCAGTACTTC

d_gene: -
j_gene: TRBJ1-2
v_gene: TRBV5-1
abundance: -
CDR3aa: CASSLGYRDIMDGYTF
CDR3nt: TGCGCCAGCAGCTTGGGGTACCGGGACATTATGGATGGCTACACCTTC

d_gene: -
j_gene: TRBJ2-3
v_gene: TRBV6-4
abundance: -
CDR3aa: CATKVDSSTDTQYF
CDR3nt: TGTGCCACCAAGGTGGACAGCAGCACAGATACGCAGTATTTT

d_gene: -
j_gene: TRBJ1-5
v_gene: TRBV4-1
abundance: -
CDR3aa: CASSWSGDNQPQHF
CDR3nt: TGCGCCAGCAGCTGGTCAGGGGACAATCAGCCCCAGCATTTT

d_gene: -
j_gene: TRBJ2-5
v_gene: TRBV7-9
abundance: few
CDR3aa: CASSPRQLPQETQYF
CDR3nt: TGTGCCAGCAGCCCCCGACAGTTACCGCAAGAGACCCAGTACTTC

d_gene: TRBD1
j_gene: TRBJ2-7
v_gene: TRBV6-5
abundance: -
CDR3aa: CASSRDSDEQYF
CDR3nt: TGTGCCAGCAGCCGGGACAGCGACGAGCAGTACTTC

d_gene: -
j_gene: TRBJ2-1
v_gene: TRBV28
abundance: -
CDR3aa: CASSYPRWADEQFF
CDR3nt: TGTGCCAGCAGTTACCCCCGGTGGGCCGATGAGCAGTTCTTC

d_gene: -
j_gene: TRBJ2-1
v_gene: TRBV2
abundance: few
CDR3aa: CASSDPNVLVINEQFF
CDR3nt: TGTGCCAGCAGTGATCCAAACGTACTAGTCATCAATGAGCAGTTCTTC

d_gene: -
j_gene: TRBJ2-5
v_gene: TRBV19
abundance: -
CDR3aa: CASSRQQETQYF
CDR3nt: TGTGCCAGTAGTAGACAGCAAGAGACCCAGTACTTC

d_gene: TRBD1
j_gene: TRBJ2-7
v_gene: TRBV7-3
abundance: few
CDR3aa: CASSQGQSDEQYF
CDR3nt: TGTGCCAGCAGCCAGGGACAGTCTGACGAGCAGTACTTC

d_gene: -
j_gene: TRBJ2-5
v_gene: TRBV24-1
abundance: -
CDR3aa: CATSDDHGQPQETQYF
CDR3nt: TGTGCCACCAGTGATGACCATGGACAGCCTCAAGAGACCCAGTACTTC

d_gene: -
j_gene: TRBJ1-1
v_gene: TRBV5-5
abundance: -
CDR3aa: CASSLITGLDTEAFF
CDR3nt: TGTGCCAGCAGCTTGATTACGGGACTGGACACTGAAGCTTTCTTT

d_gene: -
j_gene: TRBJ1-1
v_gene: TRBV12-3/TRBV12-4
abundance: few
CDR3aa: CASRRVGAEAFF
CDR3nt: TGTGCCAGCAGGCGGGTGGGAGCTGAAGCTTTCTTT

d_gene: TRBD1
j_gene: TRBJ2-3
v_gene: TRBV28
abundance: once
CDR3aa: CASRQDRGQTDTQYF
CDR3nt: TGTGCCAGCAGACAGGACAGGGGGCAAACAGATACGCAGTATTTT

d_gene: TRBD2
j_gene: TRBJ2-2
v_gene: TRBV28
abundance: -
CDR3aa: CASSSGREFGELFF
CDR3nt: TGTGCCAGCAGCAGCGGGAGGGAATTCGGGGAGCTGTTTTTT

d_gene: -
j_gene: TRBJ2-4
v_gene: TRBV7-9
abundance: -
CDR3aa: CASSLGGRNIQYF
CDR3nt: TGTGCCAGCAGCTTAGGAGGGAGGAACATTCAGTACTTC

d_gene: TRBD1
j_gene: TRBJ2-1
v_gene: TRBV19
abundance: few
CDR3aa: CASSRGSGGDSYNEQFF
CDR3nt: TGTGCCAGTAGTCGTGGGTCAGGGGGTGATTCCTACAATGAGCAGTTCTTC

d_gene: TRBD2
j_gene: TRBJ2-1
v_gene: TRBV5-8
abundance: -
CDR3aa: CASSLAGLVRNEQFF
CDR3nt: TGTGCCAGCAGCTTGGCGGGACTAGTTCGCAATGAGCAGTTCTTC

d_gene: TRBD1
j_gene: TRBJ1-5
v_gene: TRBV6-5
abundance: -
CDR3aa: CASTPDRGYAQPQHF
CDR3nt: TGTGCCAGCACCCCGGACAGGGGCTATGCTCAGCCCCAGCATTTT

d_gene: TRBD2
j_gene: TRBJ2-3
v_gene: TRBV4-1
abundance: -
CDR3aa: CASSHEPGLAGGSTDTQYF
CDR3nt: TGCGCCAGCAGCCATGAACCGGGACTAGCGGGAGGGAGCACAGATACGCAGTATTTT

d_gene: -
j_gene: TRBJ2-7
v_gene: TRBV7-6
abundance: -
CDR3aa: CASSLEEGSYEQYF
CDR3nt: TGTGCCAGCAGCTTAGAAGAGGGATCCTACGAGCAGTACTTC

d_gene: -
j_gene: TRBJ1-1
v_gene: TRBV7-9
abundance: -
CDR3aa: CASSLDGFEAFF
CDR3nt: TGTGCCAGCAGCTTAGATGGCTTTGAAGCTTTCTTT

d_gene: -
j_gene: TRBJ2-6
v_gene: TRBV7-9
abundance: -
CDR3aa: CASGSSGANVLTF
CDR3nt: TGTGCCAGCGGGAGCTCTGGGGCCAACGTCCTGACTTTC

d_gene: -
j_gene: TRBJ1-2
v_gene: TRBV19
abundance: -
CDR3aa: CASTIQGTRGYTF
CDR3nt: TGTGCCAGTACCATTCAGGGGACGCGTGGCTACACCTTC

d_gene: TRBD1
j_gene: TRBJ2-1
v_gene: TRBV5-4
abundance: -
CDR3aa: CASSLEQGSSYNEQFF
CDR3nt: TGTGCCAGCAGCTTGGAACAGGGGAGCTCCTACAATGAGCAGTTCTTC

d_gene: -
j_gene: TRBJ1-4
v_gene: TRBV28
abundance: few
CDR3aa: CASSFWQNEKLFF
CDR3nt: TGTGCCAGCAGTTTCTGGCAGAATGAAAAACTGTTTTTT

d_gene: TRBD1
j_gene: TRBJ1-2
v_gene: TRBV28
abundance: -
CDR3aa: CASSFGDRANYGYTF
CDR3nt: TGTGCCAGCAGTTTTGGGGACAGGGCTAACTATGGCTACACCTTC

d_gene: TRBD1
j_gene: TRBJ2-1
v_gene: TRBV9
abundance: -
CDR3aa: CASSEGQGSGHEQFF
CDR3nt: TGTGCCAGCAGCGAGGGACAGGGGTCCGGGCATGAGCAGTTCTTC

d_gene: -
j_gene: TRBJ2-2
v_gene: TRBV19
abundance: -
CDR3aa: CASSMQFTGELFF
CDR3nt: TGTGCCAGTAGTATGCAGTTCACCGGGGAGCTGTTTTTT

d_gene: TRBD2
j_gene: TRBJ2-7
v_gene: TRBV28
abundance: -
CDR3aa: CASSSGAGVLYEQYF
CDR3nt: TGTGCCAGCAGTTCCGGAGCGGGAGTGCTTTACGAGCAGTACTTC

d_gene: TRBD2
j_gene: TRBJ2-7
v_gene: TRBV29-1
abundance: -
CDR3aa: CSVVGLAGPMEEQYF
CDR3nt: TGCAGCGTTGTAGGTCTAGCGGGACCGATGGAGGAGCAGTACTTC

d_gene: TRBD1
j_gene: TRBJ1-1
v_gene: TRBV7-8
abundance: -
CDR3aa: CASTQTGGTEAFF
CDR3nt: TGTGCCAGCACCCAAACAGGGGGCACTGAAGCTTTCTTT

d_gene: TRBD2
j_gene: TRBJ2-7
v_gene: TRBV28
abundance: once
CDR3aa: CASGGDLRGEQYF
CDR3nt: TGTGCCAGCGGGGGGGACCTTCGAGGGGAGCAGTACTTC

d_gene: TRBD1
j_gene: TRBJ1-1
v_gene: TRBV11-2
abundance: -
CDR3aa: CASSRDRWDTEAFF
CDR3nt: TGTGCCAGCAGCCGGGACAGATGGGACACTGAAGCTTTCTTT

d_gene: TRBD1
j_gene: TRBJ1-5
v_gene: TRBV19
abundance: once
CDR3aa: CATGTGGNQPQHF
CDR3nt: TGTGCCACCGGGACAGGGGGAAATCAGCCCCAGCATTTT

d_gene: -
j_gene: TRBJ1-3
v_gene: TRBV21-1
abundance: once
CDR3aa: CASSKYPGDSGNTIYF
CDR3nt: TGTGCCAGCAGCAAATATCCAGGGGACTCTGGAAACACCATATATTTT